These 9 T cell receptor beta chains came from one sample sequenced in a study of blood T cells in healthy people across ages. Primers used in a second PCR of about 7 to 12 cycles were a sample-barcoded 5' primer and a J-beta primer mix. Using its own MiXCR run on the 5' RACE reads, TCRdb lists one record per CDR3 protein. The sample shows about 730,000 distinct CDR3 sequences, roughly 47% of them seen only once. Material for sequencing was blood. The receptors come from an older woman in good health.

The chain uses TRBV18 and TRBJ2-7; D is possibly TRBD1 or TRBD2 (5 bases each). V was shortened by 6 bases and J by 0 bases, with 9 bases between the two germline ends. The CDR3 spans 13 residues. Per the germline V gene, CDR1 is KGHSH and CDR2 is LQKENI. The CDR3 is CASSGGGSYEQYF. CDR3 coding DNA: TGTGCCAGCTCCGGTGGGGGCTCCTACGAGCAGTACTTC.

This clonotype has only a few counts. The rearrangement joins TRBV6-6 to TRBJ2-7; D is possibly TRBD1 (5 bases). The CDR3 loop spans 13 amino acids. With 5 bases removed from V and 3 bases from J, the gap between germline ends came to 11 bases. Per the germline V gene, CDR1 is MNHNY and CDR2 is SVGAGI (reference sequence). The CDR3 here is CASSGIQDYEQYF. The CDR3 nucleotides are TGTGCCAGCAGTGGGATACAGGACTACGAGCAGTACTTC.

A few counts support this clonotype. Sequence at one end of the junction differs from germline and may be a read error. The chain carries TRBV20-1 and TRBJ2-7, with D perhaps matching TRBD2 (6 bases). CDR1 and CDR2 from the germline V gene are DFQATT and SNEGSKA (reference sequence). This CDR3 region has 11 residues. The DNA of the CDR3 is TGTGGGGCGGGGACCGCCTACGAGCAGTACTTC. Amino acids: CGAGTAYEQYF.

This clonotype was recorded once. The chain joins TRBV2 to TRBJ2-1, with D maybe TRBD1 (6 bases). V was pared by 7 bases and J by 13 bases, with 23 bases between. This CDR3 has 14 residues. CDR1 and CDR2 from the germline V gene are SNHLY and FYNNEI. The CDR3 nucleotides are TGTGCCAGCATCCCCGGACAGATCATAGAGACCCAGTTCTTC. Encoded protein: CASIPGQIIETQFF.

This clonotype was counted only a few times. V gene TRBV4-3 combines with J gene TRBJ1-2; possibly TRBD1 for D (5 bases). This CDR3 region has 14 residues. Deletions cut 0 bases from V and 7 bases from J, with 12 bases between. CDR1 is LGHNA, CDR2 YSLEER, per germline. CDR3 region: CASSQERAGIGYTF. For the CDR3, the DNA is TGCGCCAGCAGCCAAGAGAGGGCAGGGATTGGCTACACCTTC.

The chain has TRBV6-1 and TRBJ1-2; 10 bases agree with TRBD1. The CDR3 is 17 amino acids. Germline V gene lookup returns CDR1 MNHNS and CDR2 SASEGT. After removal of 7 bases from V and 6 bases from J, the junction contained 17 bases not matched to a gene. The DNA of the CDR3 is TGTGCCAGCAACCTTTTTGGGACAGGGGTTTCGAACCATGGCTACACCTTC. Residues: CASNLFGTGVSNHGYTF.

In its sample, this clonotype was seen a few times. The V call is TRBV29-1, the J call TRBJ1-2; TRBD1 matches 11 bases. Germline V CDR1 and CDR2: SQVTM, ANQGSEA. The CDR3 is 15 amino acids. V lost 7 bases, J lost 4 bases, and 11 bases stayed unmatched. The CDR3 bases are TGCAGCGCAAGTACCGGGACAGGGGGTTTCTATGGCTACACCTTC. Translation gives CSASTGTGGFYGYTF.

The CDR3 bases are TGCGCCAGCAGCTTGGTTGGAGCGGGAGAGGAAGAGACCCAGTACTTC. It is translated as CASSLVGAGEEETQYF. The gene calls are TRBV5-1 and TRBJ2-5, with 8 bases fitting TRBD2. Unmatched junction bases numbered 7, after V lost 0 bases and J lost 3 bases. The CDR3 runs 16 residues. The germline V gene has CDR1 SGHRS and CDR2 YFSETQ.

The CDR3: CASALAGGGDTQYF. The DNA for the CDR3 is TGTGCCAGCGCCCTAGCGGGGGGAGGAGATACGCAGTATTTT. This chain joins TRBV12-3 or TRBV12-4 and TRBJ2-3; TRBD2 matches 11 bases. With 8 bases clipped from V and 5 bases from J, the junction kept 6 bases outside the gene matches. CDR3 length equals 14 residues.